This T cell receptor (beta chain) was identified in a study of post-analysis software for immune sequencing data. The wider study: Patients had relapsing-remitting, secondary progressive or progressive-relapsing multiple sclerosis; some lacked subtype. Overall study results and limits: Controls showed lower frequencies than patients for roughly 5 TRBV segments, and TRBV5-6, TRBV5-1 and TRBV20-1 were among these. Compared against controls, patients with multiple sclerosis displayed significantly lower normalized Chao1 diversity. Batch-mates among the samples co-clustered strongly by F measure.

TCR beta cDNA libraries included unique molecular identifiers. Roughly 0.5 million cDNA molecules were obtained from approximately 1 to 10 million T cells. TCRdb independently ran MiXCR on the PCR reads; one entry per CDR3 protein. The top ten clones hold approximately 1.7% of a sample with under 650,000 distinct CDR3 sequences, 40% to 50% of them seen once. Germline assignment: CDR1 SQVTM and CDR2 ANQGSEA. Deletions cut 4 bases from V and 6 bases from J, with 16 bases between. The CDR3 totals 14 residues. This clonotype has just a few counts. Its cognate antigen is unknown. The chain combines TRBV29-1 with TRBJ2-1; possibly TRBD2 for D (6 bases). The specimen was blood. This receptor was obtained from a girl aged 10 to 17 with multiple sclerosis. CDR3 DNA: TGCAGCGTTGTACAGTTAGCGGCCCGCAATGAGCAGTTCTTC. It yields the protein CSVVQLAARNEQFF.